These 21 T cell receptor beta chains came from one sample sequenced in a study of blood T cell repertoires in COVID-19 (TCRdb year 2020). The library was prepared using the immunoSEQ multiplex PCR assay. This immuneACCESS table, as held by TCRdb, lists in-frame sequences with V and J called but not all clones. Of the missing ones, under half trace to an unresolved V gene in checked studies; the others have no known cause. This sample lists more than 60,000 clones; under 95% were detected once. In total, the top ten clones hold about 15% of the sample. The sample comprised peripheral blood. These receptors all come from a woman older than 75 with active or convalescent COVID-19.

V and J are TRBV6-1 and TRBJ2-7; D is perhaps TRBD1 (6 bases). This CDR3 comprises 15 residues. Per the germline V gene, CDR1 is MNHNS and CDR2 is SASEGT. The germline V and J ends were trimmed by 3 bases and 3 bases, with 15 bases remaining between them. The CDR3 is CASSEGGGSFYEQYF. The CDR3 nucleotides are TGTGCCAGCAGTGAGGGTGGGGGCTCTTTCTACGAGCAGTACTTC.

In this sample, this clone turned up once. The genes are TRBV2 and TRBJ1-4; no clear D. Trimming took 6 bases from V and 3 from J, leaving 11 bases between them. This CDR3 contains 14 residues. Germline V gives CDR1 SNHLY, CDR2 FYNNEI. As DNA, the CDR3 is TGTGCCAGCAGCAAACCCCCGGCTAATGAAAAACTGTTTTTT. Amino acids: CASSKPPANEKLFF.

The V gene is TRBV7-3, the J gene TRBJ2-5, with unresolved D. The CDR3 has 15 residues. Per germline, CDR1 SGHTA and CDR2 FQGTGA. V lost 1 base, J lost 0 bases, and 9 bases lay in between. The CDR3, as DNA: TGTGCCAGCAGCTTAATCGCGGCAGACCAAGAGACCCAGTACTTC. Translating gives CASSLIAADQETQYF. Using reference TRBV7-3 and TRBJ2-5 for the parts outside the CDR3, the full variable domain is GAGVSQTPSNKVTEKGKYVELRCDPISGHTALYWYRQSLGQGPEFLIYFQGTGAADDSGLPNDRFFAVRPEGSVSTLKIQRTERGDSAVYLCASSLIAADQETQYFGPGTRLLVL.

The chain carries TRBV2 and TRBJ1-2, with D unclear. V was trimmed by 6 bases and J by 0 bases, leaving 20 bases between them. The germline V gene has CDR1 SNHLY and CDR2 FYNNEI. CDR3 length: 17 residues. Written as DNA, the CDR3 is TGTGCCAGCAGGGGAACCCTCGGACTGCAAGCTAACTATGGCTACACCTTC. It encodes CASRGTLGLQANYGYTF. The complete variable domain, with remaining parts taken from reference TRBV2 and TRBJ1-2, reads EPEVTQTPSHQVTQMGQEVILRCVPISNHLYFYWYRQILGQKVEFLVSFYNNEISEKSEIFDDQFSVERPDGSNFTLKIRSTKLEDSAMYFCASRGTLGLQANYGYTFGSGTRLTVV.

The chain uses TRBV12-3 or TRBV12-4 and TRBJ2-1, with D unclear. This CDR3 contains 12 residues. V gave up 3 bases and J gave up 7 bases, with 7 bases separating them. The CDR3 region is CASSLETNEQFF. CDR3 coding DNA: TGTGCCAGCAGTTTGGAGACGAATGAGCAGTTCTTC.

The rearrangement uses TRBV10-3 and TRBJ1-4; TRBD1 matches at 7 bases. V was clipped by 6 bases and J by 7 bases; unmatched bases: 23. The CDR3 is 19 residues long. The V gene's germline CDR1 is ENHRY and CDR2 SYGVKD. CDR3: CAISQTRLERTGTGEKLFF. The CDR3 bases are TGTGCCATCAGCCAAACCCGGCTGGAGAGGACAGGAACGGGTGAAAAACTGTTTTTT.

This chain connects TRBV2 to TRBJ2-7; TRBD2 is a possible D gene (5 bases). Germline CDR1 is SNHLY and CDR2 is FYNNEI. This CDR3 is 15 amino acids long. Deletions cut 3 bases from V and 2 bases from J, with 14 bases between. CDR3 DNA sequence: TGTGCCAGCAGTGAGTGGCCCGACGGGGCCTACGAGCAGTACTTC. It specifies CASSEWPDGAYEQYF.

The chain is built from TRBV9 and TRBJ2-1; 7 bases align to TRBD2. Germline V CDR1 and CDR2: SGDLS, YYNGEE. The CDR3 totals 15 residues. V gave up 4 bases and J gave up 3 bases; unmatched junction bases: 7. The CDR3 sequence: CASSPGLADYNEQFF. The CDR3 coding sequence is TGTGCCAGCAGCCCGGGGCTAGCGGACTACAATGAGCAGTTCTTC.

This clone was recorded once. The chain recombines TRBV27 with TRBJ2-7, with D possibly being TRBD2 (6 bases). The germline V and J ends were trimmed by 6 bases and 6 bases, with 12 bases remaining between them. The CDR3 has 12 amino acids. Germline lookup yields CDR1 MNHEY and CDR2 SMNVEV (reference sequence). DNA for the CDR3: TGTGCCAGCAGCCTTTGGGGAGGCGAGCAGTACTTC. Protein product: CASSLWGGEQYF.

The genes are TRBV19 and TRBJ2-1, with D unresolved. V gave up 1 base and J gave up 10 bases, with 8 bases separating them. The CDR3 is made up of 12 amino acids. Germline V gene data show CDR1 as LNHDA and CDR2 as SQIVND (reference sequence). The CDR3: CASSIAPREQFF. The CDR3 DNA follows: TGTGCCAGTAGTATAGCCCCTCGGGAGCAGTTCTTC.

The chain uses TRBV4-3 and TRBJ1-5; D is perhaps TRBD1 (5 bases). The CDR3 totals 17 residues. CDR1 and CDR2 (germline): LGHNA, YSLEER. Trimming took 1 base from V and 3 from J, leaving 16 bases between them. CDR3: CASSQAVGRGDNQPQHF. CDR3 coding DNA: TGCGCCAGCAGCCAAGCCGTAGGGAGGGGAGACAATCAGCCCCAGCATTTT.

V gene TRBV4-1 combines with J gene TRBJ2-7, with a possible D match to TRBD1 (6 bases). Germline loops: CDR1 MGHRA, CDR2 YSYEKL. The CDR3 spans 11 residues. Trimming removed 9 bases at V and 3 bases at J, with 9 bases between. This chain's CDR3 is CARRGYYEQYF. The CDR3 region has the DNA TGCGCCAGAAGGGGGTACTACGAGCAGTACTTC.

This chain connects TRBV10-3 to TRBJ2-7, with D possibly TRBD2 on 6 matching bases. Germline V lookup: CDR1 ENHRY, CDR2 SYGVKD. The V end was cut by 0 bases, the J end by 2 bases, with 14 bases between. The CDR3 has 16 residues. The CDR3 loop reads CAISESLGRTTYEQYF. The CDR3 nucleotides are TGTGCCATCAGTGAGTCTCTGGGACGGACTACCTACGAGCAGTACTTC.

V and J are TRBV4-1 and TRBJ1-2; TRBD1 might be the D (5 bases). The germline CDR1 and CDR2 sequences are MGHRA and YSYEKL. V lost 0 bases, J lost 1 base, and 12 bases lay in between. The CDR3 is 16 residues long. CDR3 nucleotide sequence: TGCGCCAGCAGCCAAGATCAGGGCATATTTAACTATGGCTACACCTTC. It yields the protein CASSQDQGIFNYGYTF.

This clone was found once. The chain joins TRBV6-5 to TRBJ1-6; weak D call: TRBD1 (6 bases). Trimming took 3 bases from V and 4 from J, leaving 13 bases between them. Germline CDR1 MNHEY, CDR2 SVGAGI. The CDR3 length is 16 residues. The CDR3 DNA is TGTGCCAGCAGTTATAATCTGGACAGTTATAATTCACCCCTCCACTTT. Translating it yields CASSYNLDSYNSPLHF.

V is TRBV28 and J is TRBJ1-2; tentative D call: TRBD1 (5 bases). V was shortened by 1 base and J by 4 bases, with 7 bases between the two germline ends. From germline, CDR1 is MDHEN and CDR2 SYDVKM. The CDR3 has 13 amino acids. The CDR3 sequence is CASSLSRGYGYTF. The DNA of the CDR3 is TGTGCCAGCAGTTTATCAAGGGGCTATGGCTACACCTTC.

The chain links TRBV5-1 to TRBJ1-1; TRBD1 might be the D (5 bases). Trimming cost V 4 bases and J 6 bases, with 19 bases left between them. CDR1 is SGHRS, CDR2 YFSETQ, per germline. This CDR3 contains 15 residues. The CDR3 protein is CASSRTQGRSAEAFF. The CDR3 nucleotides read TGCGCCAGCAGCCGGACCCAGGGAAGAAGCGCTGAAGCTTTCTTT.

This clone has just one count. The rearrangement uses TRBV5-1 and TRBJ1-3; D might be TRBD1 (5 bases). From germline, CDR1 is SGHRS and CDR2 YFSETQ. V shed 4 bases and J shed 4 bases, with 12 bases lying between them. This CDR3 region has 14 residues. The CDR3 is CASSRGGAGNTIYF. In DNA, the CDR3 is TGCGCCAGCAGCCGAGGAGGGGCAGGAAACACCATATATTTT.

CDR3 DNA: TGCGCCAGCAGCCAAGTTAGCCTAAACTATGGCTACACCTTC. This codes for CASSQVSLNYGYTF. The chain couples TRBV4-3 to TRBJ1-2; D remains ambiguous. Germline V gene data show CDR1 as LGHNA and CDR2 as YSLEER. Trimming removed 1 base from V and 2 bases from J, with 8 bases in between. This CDR3 has 14 residues.

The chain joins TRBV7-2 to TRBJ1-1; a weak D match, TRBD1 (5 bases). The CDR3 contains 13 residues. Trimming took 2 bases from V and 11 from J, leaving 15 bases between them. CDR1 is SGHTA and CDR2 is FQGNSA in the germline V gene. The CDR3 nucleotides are TGTGCCAGCAGCTTAATACCATCCCCAGGGGCTTTCTTT. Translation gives CASSLIPSPGAFF.

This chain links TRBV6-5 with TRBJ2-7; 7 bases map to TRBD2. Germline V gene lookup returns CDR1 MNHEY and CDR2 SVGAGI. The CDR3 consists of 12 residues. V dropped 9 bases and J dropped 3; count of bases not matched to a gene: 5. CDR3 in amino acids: CARTAGYYEQYF. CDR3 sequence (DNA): TGTGCCAGGACAGCGGGGTACTACGAGCAGTACTTC.